The next 8 T cell receptor beta chains were all read from a single sample in a study of blood T cell repertoires in COVID-19. Assay used: immunoSEQ multiplex PCR; TCRdb lists only in-frame clones, some missing. Seen here are hundreds of thousands of clones, roughly 90% observed once, and the top ten hold approximately 3%. Sequenced sample: peripheral blood. Receptors were obtained from a woman aged 30 to 39 with COVID-19, enrolled during active disease.

The V gene is TRBV7-9, the J gene TRBJ2-1; no firm D call. The CDR3 has 16 amino acids. Germline CDR1 is SEHNR and CDR2 is FQNEAQ (reference sequence). Trimming shortened V by 4 bases and J by 7 bases, and 20 bases separated the two germline ends. CDR3 loop: CASSSLGRSFENEQFF. CDR3 coding DNA: TGTGCCAGCAGCTCCCTAGGTCGTTCGTTTGAGAATGAGCAGTTCTTC.

The chain couples TRBV19 to TRBJ2-1, with no clear D. V was pared by 5 bases and J by 0 bases, with 5 bases between. The CDR3 has 13 amino acids. Germline V CDR1 and CDR2: LNHDA, SQIVND (reference sequence). The CDR3 nucleotides are TGTGCCAGTAGTCCCAGCTCCTACAATGAGCAGTTCTTC. Protein product: CASSPSSYNEQFF.

V is TRBV7-9 and J is TRBJ2-6; 8 positions agree with TRBD1. The CDR3 is 15 amino acids. Trimming took 5 bases from V and 4 from J; bases not matched to a gene: 4. CDR1 and CDR2 from the germline V gene are SEHNR and FQNEAQ (reference sequence). The CDR3 protein is CASSSRGPGANVLTF. The CDR3 nucleotides are TGTGCCAGCAGCAGCAGGGGGCCGGGGGCCAACGTCCTGACTTTC.

The chain carries TRBV6-1 and TRBJ2-1; 7 nucleotides line up with TRBD1. The J segment lost 4 bases and the V segment lost 3 bases, leaving 9 bases of the junction unmatched. The CDR3 contains 16 residues. Germline values: CDR1 MNHNS, CDR2 SASEGT. The CDR3 is CASSDRPGQLYNEQFF. The CDR3 DNA follows: TGTGCCAGCAGTGACCGCCCGGGACAGTTATACAATGAGCAGTTCTTC.

The chain recombines TRBV7-2 with TRBJ1-1; 7 bases are shared with TRBD1. From germline, CDR1 is SGHTA and CDR2 FQGNSA. The V and J ends lost 3 bases and 4 bases, in that order; junction bases with no gene match: 11. The CDR3 runs 16 residues. The DNA for the CDR3 is TGTGCCAGCAGCTTTCACAGGGGTGGGGGCGGCACTGAAGCTTTCTTT. This codes for CASSFHRGGGGTEAFF. The full variable domain, in which reference TRBV7-2 and TRBJ1-1 provide the parts outside the CDR3, is GAGVSQSPSNKVTEKGKDVELRCDPISGHTALYWYRQSLGQGLEFLIYFQGNSAPDKSGLPSDRFSAERTGGSVSTLTIQRTQQEDSAVYLCASSFHRGGGGTEAFFGQGTRLTVV.

The chain uses TRBV7-2 and TRBJ2-1; no clear D gene. Trimming pared 5 bases from V and 10 bases from J, leaving 12 bases between. Germline loops: CDR1 SGHTA, CDR2 FQGNSA. The length of the CDR3 is 12 residues. This CDR3 is CASSQALGEQFF. For the CDR3, the DNA is TGTGCCAGCAGCCAAGCATTGGGCGAGCAGTTCTTC.

The J gene is TRBJ2-1, the V gene TRBV5-5; 10 nucleotides match TRBD2. This CDR3 contains 15 residues. After removal of 1 base from V and 10 bases from J, the junction contained 8 bases not matched to a gene. Germline lookup yields CDR1 SGHKS and CDR2 YYEKEE (reference sequence). The CDR3 spells CASSLILAGEGEQFF. The CDR3 DNA sequence: TGTGCCAGCAGCTTGATTCTAGCGGGAGAGGGGGAGCAGTTCTTC.

This clone was observed a handful of times. The chain has TRBV6-2 or TRBV6-3 and TRBJ1-5, with D uncertain. V lost 8 bases and J 5 bases, leaving 10 bases between the germline ends. The CDR3 is made up of 12 amino acids. From germline, CDR1 is MNHEY and CDR2 SVGEGT. CDR3 bases: TGTGCCAGCCGCCATGAGTATCAGCCCCAGCATTTT. It codes for CASRHEYQPQHF.